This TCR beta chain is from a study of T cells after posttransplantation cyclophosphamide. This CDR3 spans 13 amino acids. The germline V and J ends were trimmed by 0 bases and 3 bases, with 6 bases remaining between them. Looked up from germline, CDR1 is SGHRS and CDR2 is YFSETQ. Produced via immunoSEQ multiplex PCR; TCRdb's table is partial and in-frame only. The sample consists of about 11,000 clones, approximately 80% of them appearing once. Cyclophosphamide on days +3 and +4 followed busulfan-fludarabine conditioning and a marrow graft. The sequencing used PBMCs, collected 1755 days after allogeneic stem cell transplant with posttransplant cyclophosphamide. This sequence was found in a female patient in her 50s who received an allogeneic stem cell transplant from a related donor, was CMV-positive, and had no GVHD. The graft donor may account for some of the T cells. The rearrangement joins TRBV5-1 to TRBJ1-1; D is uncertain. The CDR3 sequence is CASSLDSYTEAFF. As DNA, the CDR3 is TGCGCCAGCAGCTTGGACAGCTACACTGAAGCTTTCTTT.